The TCR beta chain under discussion was sequenced for a study of memory CD4+ T cells and cytomegalovirus serostatus. The sort gate was single viable CD3+CD4+CD8-CD45RO+ cells for memory CD4+ T cells. Using immunoSEQ multiplex PCR, the repertoire was profiled, and TCRdb retains in-frame clones only, with some absent. Found here are nearly 50,000 clones, 78% of them singletons; the top ten hold approximately 0.8%. The receptor was isolated from an adult in good health and CMV-seronegative. Sequencing input: memory CD4+ T cells from blood.

The CDR3 spells CASSEHLSYEQYF. CDR3 nucleotides: TGTGCCAGCAGTGAACACCTCTCCTACGAGCAGTACTTC. The chain combines TRBV6-1 with TRBJ2-7; D ambiguous. The CDR3 has 13 residues. Trimming removed 2 bases from V and 0 bases from J, with 5 bases in between. Germline CDR1 is MNHNS and CDR2 is SASEGT.